These 18 T cell receptor beta chains were all obtained from the same sample, sequenced in a study of multiple sclerosis patients with progressive multifocal leukoencephalopathy. The time point: 12 to 13 months of natalizumab therapy. The repertoire was sequenced with immunoSEQ multiplex PCR; TCRdb's copy has only in-frame clones and lacks some. The table records tens of thousands of clones, 90% of them present only once. The sample in question was PBMCs, obtained from a patient treated with natalizumab. The receptors were gathered from a human donor with multiple sclerosis.

This clone was seen a single time. The chain employs TRBV27 and TRBJ1-3, with 7 bases fitting TRBD1. V gave up 0 bases and J gave up 0 bases; unmatched junction bases: 2. The CDR3 loop spans 16 amino acids. Germline CDR1 and CDR2: MNHEY and SMNVEV (reference sequence). The CDR3: CASSLSPGGSGNTIYF. The CDR3 DNA is TGTGCCAGCAGTTTATCGCCAGGGGGCTCTGGAAACACCATATATTTT.

The CDR3: CASSLLDRADSPLHF. The CDR3 DNA is TGTGCCAGCAGCTTACTGGACAGGGCCGATTCACCCCTCCACTTT. The V call is TRBV7-6, the J call TRBJ1-6; TRBD1 matches 8 bases. The CDR3 has 15 amino acids. Germline CDR1 and CDR2: SGHVS and FNYEAQ. J lost 8 bases, V lost 2 bases, and 5 bases had no gene match.

The sample holds a few counts of this clone. The rearrangement uses TRBV6-1 and TRBJ1-6; D possibly corresponds to TRBD1 (6 bases). The CDR3 length is 15 residues. Trimming took off 2 bases at V and 4 bases at J, with 9 bases between the two ends. CDR1 and CDR2 from the germline V gene are MNHNS and SASEGT. The CDR3 loop reads CASSERGQYNSPLHF. For the CDR3, the DNA is TGTGCCAGCAGTGAAAGGGGACAATATAATTCACCCCTCCACTTT.

Of note for this clone: Other DNA sequences from this sample encode an identical CDR3 as well. The genes are TRBV19 and TRBJ1-2, with 7 bases that match TRBD1. The CDR3 is 14 amino acids. J lost 3 bases, V lost 9 bases, and 10 bases had no gene match. The germline V gene has CDR1 LNHDA and CDR2 SQIVND (reference sequence). CDR3 nucleotides: TGTGCCAGCATTCAGACGGGACAGCACTATGGCTACACCTTC. This encodes CASIQTGQHYGYTF.

This clone was seen once. The chain recombines TRBV4-1 with TRBJ2-1, with 7 bases that match TRBD2. J lost 6 bases, V lost 1 base, and 12 bases had no gene match. Germline V gives CDR1 MGHRA, CDR2 YSYEKL. This CDR3 has 17 amino acids. The CDR3 loop is CASSQAVISGGTNEQFF. In DNA, the CDR3 is TGCGCCAGCAGCCAAGCCGTAATCTCGGGGGGAACCAATGAGCAGTTCTTC.

The genes are TRBV27 and TRBJ1-4; D uncertain. Per germline, CDR1 MNHEY and CDR2 SMNVEV (reference sequence). V gave up 0 bases and J gave up 0 bases, with 14 bases separating them. This CDR3 is built from 18 residues. CDR3 DNA: TGTGCCAGCAGTTTATCCGCAGGCCTTTATGCAACTAATGAAAAACTGTTTTTT. Translating it yields CASSLSAGLYATNEKLFF.

The gene calls are TRBV6-6 and TRBJ1-5; D is ambiguous. The germline V and J ends were trimmed by 0 bases and 9 bases, with 12 bases remaining between them. Per germline, CDR1 MNHNY and CDR2 SVGAGI (reference sequence). This CDR3 contains 14 residues. The CDR3 here is CASSYSRTTGPQHF. Here the CDR3 DNA reads TGTGCCAGCAGTTACTCAAGAACGACGGGGCCCCAGCATTTT.

This chain links TRBV9 with TRBJ2-1; 9 nucleotides match TRBD2. The CDR3 sequence is 14 residues long. CDR1 and CDR2 from the germline V gene are SGDLS and YYNGEE. Germline trimming cut 4 bases from V and 6 bases from J; bases unmatched to any gene: 5. The CDR3 DNA sequence: TGTGCCAGCAGCACCAGCGGGGGGCCCAATGAGCAGTTCTTC. Translated, it gives CASSTSGGPNEQFF.

The chain carries TRBV28 and TRBJ1-5, with D hard to call. V lost 7 bases and J 1 base, leaving 5 bases between the germline ends. Per germline, CDR1 MDHEN and CDR2 SYDVKM. The CDR3 loop spans 12 amino acids. The CDR3 region is CASKDSNQPQHF. The CDR3 DNA is TGTGCCAGCAAGGACAGCAATCAGCCCCAGCATTTT.

This chain links TRBV7-9 with TRBJ2-7; the D call may be TRBD1 or TRBD2 (5 bases each). In germline, CDR1 is SEHNR, CDR2 FQNEAQ (reference sequence). V lost 8 bases and J lost 3, with 11 bases in between. The CDR3 contains 12 residues. The DNA of the CDR3 is TGTGCCAGCGGCGTTGGGGGCTACGAGCAGTACTTC. As protein: CASGVGGYEQYF.

CDR3 sequence: CASSVSGGGEAFF. As DNA, the CDR3 is TGTGCCAGCAGTGTGTCAGGGGGCGGAGAAGCTTTCTTT. V gene TRBV6-1 combines with J gene TRBJ1-1; 8 bases align to TRBD1. This CDR3 is built from 13 residues. With 4 bases clipped from V and 8 bases from J, the junction kept 6 bases outside the gene matches. Germline values: CDR1 MNHNS, CDR2 SASEGT.

The chain uses TRBV28 and TRBJ2-5; a possible D gene is TRBD2 (5 bases). The CDR3 length is 13 residues. Between the trimmed V and J ends, which lost 2 bases and 3 bases, there was a span of 7 bases. The germline gives CDR1 MDHEN, CDR2 SYDVKM. DNA of the CDR3: TGTGCCAGCAGTTTAGGACTGGAAGAGACCCAGTACTTC. Amino acid sequence: CASSLGLEETQYF.

V and J are TRBV7-2 and TRBJ2-3; D gene ambiguous. V was cut by 2 bases and J by 2 bases, with 11 bases left in between. This CDR3 is 15 amino acids long. The germline V gene has CDR1 SGHTA and CDR2 FQGNSA. CDR3 region: CASSLRLSNTDTQYF. For the CDR3, the DNA is TGTGCCAGCAGCTTAAGGTTGAGCAACACAGATACGCAGTATTTT.

In its sample, this clone was seen once. CDR3 DNA sequence: TGCGCCAGCAGTCAATCTTGTCAGCCCTCTCGGGAGCAGTACTTC. As protein: CASSQSCQPSREQYF. The chain has TRBV23-1 and TRBJ2-7; D unresolved. TRBV23-1 is recorded as an ORF, its role being uncertain. V was shortened by 0 bases and J by 7 bases, with 16 bases between the two germline ends. This CDR3 spans 15 amino acids.

J is TRBJ2-3 and V is TRBV7-2, with D uncertain. The CDR3 runs to 16 residues. CDR1 and CDR2 from the germline V gene are SGHTA and FQGNSA. V lost 4 bases and J 6 bases, leaving 20 bases between the germline ends. The CDR3 is CASSSQAAGTGDTQYF. The CDR3 DNA reads TGTGCCAGCAGCTCCCAGGCAGCAGGCACCGGGGATACGCAGTATTTT.

The rearrangement joins TRBV5-1 to TRBJ1-2, with D hard to call. Germline lookup yields CDR1 SGHRS and CDR2 YFSETQ. The CDR3 length is 14 residues. Trimming left V 0 bases short and J 5 bases short, with 11 bases between. The CDR3 nucleotides read TGCGCCAGCAGCTTGGCCCCGGAGCCTTATGGCTACACCTTC. Translating gives CASSLAPEPYGYTF.

V is TRBV29-1 and J is TRBJ1-5; D not resolved. Germline V CDR1 and CDR2: SQVTM, ANQGSEA. V was trimmed by 1 base and J by 2 bases, leaving 6 bases between them. There are 13 residues in the CDR3. The CDR3 reads CSVEVGGNQPQHF. The CDR3 DNA follows: TGCAGCGTTGAAGTGGGAGGCAATCAGCCCCAGCATTTT.

The chain employs TRBV4-2 and TRBJ2-3; 9 positions agree with TRBD2. CDR1 and CDR2 from the germline V gene are LGHNA and YNFKEQ. After removal of 1 base from V and 0 bases from J, the junction contained 5 bases not matched to a gene. The CDR3 is 17 amino acids. The CDR3 DNA follows: TGTGCCAGCAGCCAAGCTTTTGCGGGGGGGAGCACAGATACGCAGTATTTT. Its translation is CASSQAFAGGSTDTQYF.